This T cell receptor beta chain was found in a study of cytomegalovirus exposure and HLA in healthy donors. As for the study in general: Earlier work reported some 110 million unique TCR beta sequences from 170 million or so T cells. The study's findings and limits: Association with HLA alleles at 0.05 false discovery rate was found for some 18,000 TCR beta sequences in a later analysis.

PCR used 60 Vbeta primers and 13 Jbeta primers. Repertoires were generated with immunoSEQ multiplex PCR, while TCRdb's copy carries only in-frame clones and drops some. The repertoire holds about 63,000 clones, 73% seen once, with 5.4% in the top ten. Nominal health characterized the donors when sampled, though unrecorded immune exposures were likely. CDR3 length: 14 amino acids. Germline V gives CDR1 SEHNR, CDR2 FQNEAQ (reference sequence). The ends lost 5 bases at V and 3 bases at J; junction bases unmatched: 5. Note on this clone: Its antigen remains unidentified.

The clonotype comes from a man aged 50-60 years in good health and CMV-seronegative. The chain combines TRBV7-9 with TRBJ1-1, with 8 bases fitting TRBD1. Material: PBMCs. This chain's CDR3 is CASSPRQGHTEAFF. The CDR3 coding sequence is TGTGCCAGCAGCCCAAGACAGGGGCACACTGAAGCTTTCTTT.